The rows below give T cell receptor beta chains drawn from one sample of a study of blood T cells in healthy people across ages. TCRdb reprocessed the 5' RACE reads with MiXCR, giving one entry per CDR3 protein. The sample gives 1.5 million to 2 million distinct CDR3 sequences, approximately 32% of which show up once; around 11% is in the top ten. Sequencing was performed on blood. These receptors were taken from a woman aged 30 to 39 in good health. Both conserved end residues are part of each CDR3. Fields, in order: D gene, J gene, clone size, V gene, CDR3 protein, CDR3 DNA. D genes are given only for firm matches. The size of a clone is reported for some rows only, either as once, few or many, or as a class for expanded clones.

. | TRBJ2-7 | few | TRBV4-1 | CASSQDSQEPYEQYF | TGCGCCAGCAGCCAAGATTCGCAAGAACCGTACGAGCAGTACTTC
TRBD2 | TRBJ2-1 | . | TRBV5-1 | CASSFGREFSDEQFF | TGCGCCAGCAGCTTCGGGCGGGAGTTTAGTGATGAGCAGTTCTTC
TRBD2 | TRBJ2-3 | . | TRBV4-2 | CASSQPTSGRQDTQYF | TGTGCCAGCAGCCAACCTACTAGCGGGAGGCAAGATACGCAGTATTTT
TRBD2 | TRBJ2-7 | many | TRBV29-1 | CSVDDGSGGLSYEQYF | TGCAGCGTTGACGATGGTAGCGGGGGCCTCTCCTACGAGCAGTACTTC
TRBD2 | TRBJ2-7 | many | TRBV20-1 | CSASQRGVGYEQYF | TGCAGTGCTAGCCAGCGGGGGGTGGGATACGAGCAGTACTTC
. | TRBJ2-3 | . | TRBV12-3/TRBV12-4 | CASSHDLQGTDTQYF | TGTGCCAGCAGTCACGACCTCCAGGGCACAGATACGCAGTATTTT
. | TRBJ2-1 | . | TRBV20-1 | CSATTKGNEQFF | TGCAGTGCGACCACAAAAGGAAATGAGCAGTTCTTC
TRBD2 | TRBJ2-1 | . | TRBV20-1 | CSARDGLARASYNEQFF | TGCAGTGCTAGAGATGGACTAGCGCGTGCTTCATACAATGAGCAGTTCTTC
TRBD1 | TRBJ1-1 | . | TRBV15 | CATSSPQGFGTEAFF | TGTGCCACCAGCAGTCCACAGGGGTTTGGCACTGAAGCTTTCTTT
. | TRBJ1-1 | . | TRBV27 | CASSLAEGAEAFF | TGTGCCAGCAGTTTAGCCGAGGGCGCTGAAGCTTTCTTT
. | TRBJ1-6 | . | TRBV30 | CAWRAGIDKYNSPLHF | TGTGCCTGGAGAGCAGGGATTGACAAATATAATTCACCCCTCCACTTT
. | TRBJ1-1 | few | TRBV10-3 | CAIKVADTEAFF | TGTGCCATCAAAGTCGCCGACACTGAAGCTTTCTTT
TRBD1 | TRBJ2-1 | . | TRBV5-1 | CASSLTGEPYNEQFF | TGCGCCAGCAGCTTGACAGGGGAGCCCTACAATGAGCAGTTCTTC
. | TRBJ2-2 | . | TRBV24-1 | CATSKGPTARDTGELFF | TGTGCCACCAGTAAGGGACCCACCGCGAGGGACACCGGGGAGCTGTTTTTT
TRBD1 | TRBJ1-5 | . | TRBV24-1 | CATSDRDRLFYSNQPQHF | TGTGCCACCAGTGATCGGGACAGACTATTTTATAGCAATCAGCCCCAGCATTTT
. | TRBJ2-2 | few | TRBV7-9 | CASRALQVRNTGELFF | TGTGCCAGCAGGGCCCTCCAAGTTCGAAACACCGGGGAGCTGTTTTTT
. | TRBJ1-3 | few | TRBV4-3 | CASSQVLGGNTIYF | TGCGCCAGCAGCCAAGTGCTGGGTGGAAACACCATATATTTT
. | TRBJ2-5 | . | TRBV6-1 | CASSGFTRERETQYF | TGTGCCAGCAGTGGGTTCACGAGGGAGAGAGAGACCCAGTACTTC
. | TRBJ2-7 | few | TRBV27 | CASSLSSSPHEQYF | TGTGCCAGCAGTTTATCCTCGTCGCCTCACGAGCAGTACTTC
TRBD1 | TRBJ2-1 | . | TRBV19 | CASSQLDRGRLLHNEQFF | TGTGCCAGTAGCCAATTGGACAGGGGGCGTCTGCTCCACAATGAGCAGTTCTTC
. | TRBJ1-2 | few | TRBV20-1 | CSATTEDYGYTF | TGCAGTGCTACCACAGAGGACTATGGCTACACCTTC
. | TRBJ1-6 | . | TRBV9 | CASSVSDRSSYNSPLHF | TGTGCCAGCAGCGTTTCCGATCGGAGCTCCTATAATTCACCCCTCCACTTT
. | TRBJ1-2 | . | TRBV2 | CASSANDLITFAYGYTF | TGTGCCAGCAGTGCAAACGACCTCATAACCTTCGCCTATGGCTACACCTTC
. | TRBJ2-7 | many | TRBV9 | CASSAQGSSYEQYF | TGTGCCAGCAGCGCGCAGGGTAGCTCCTACGAGCAGTACTTC
. | TRBJ2-7 | few | TRBV28 | CASTLDGNYEQYF | TGTGCCAGCACCCTGGACGGAAACTACGAGCAGTACTTC
. | TRBJ2-7 | . | TRBV10-3 | CAISEQGAVWYEQYF | TGTGCCATCAGTGAACAGGGTGCGGTTTGGTACGAGCAGTACTTC
. | TRBJ2-1 | few | TRBV20-1 | CSAREWGSEQFF | TGCAGTGCTAGAGAATGGGGGAGTGAGCAGTTCTTC
TRBD1 | TRBJ1-1 | . | TRBV6-5 | CASSLQGLDTEAFF | TGTGCCAGCAGTCTACAGGGGTTGGACACTGAAGCTTTCTTT
. | TRBJ1-1 | few | TRBV15 | CATSRDLSRATMNTEAFF | TGTGCCACCAGCAGAGATTTGTCCCGGGCAACGATGAACACTGAAGCTTTCTTT
TRBD2 | TRBJ2-3 | many | TRBV29-1 | CSVEVTSGRAITDTQYF | TGCAGCGTTGAAGTAACTAGCGGGAGGGCAATCACAGATACGCAGTATTTT
. | TRBJ2-1 | . | TRBV11-2 | CASNPLKERKDNEQFF | TGTGCCAGCAACCCCCTGAAGGAGCGTAAGGACAATGAGCAGTTCTTC
. | TRBJ2-7 | few | TRBV30 | CAWSTGSSYEQYF | TGTGCCTGGAGTACAGGAAGCTCCTACGAGCAGTACTTC
TRBD1 | TRBJ2-2 | few | TRBV3-1 | CASSGTGRTGELFF | TGTGCCAGCAGCGGGACAGGGAGGACCGGGGAGCTGTTTTTT
. | TRBJ2-1 | . | TRBV2 | CASRGVVSSSYNEQFF | TGTGCCAGCAGGGGGGTTGTTTCTAGCTCCTACAATGAGCAGTTCTTC
. | TRBJ2-7 | . | TRBV11-2 | CASSLDYGGLSYEQYF | TGTGCCAGCAGCTTAGATTATGGGGGGCTGTCCTACGAGCAGTACTTC
. | TRBJ1-2 | . | TRBV12-3/TRBV12-4 | CASSFHLDGNYGYTF | TGTGCCAGCAGTTTTCACTTGGACGGTAACTATGGCTACACCTTC
. | TRBJ1-2 | once | TRBV20-1 | CSARDPVREYGYTF | TGCAGTGCTAGAGATCCCGTGAGGGAATATGGCTACACCTTC
TRBD1 | TRBJ1-6 | . | TRBV5-1 | CASASVVGTAPLHF | TGCGCCAGCGCATCGGTTGTGGGGACAGCCCCCCTCCACTTT
TRBD2 | TRBJ2-7 | few | TRBV7-2 | CASSLALAGGAYEQYF | TGTGCCAGCAGCTTAGCGCTAGCGGGGGGCGCTTACGAGCAGTACTTC
. | TRBJ2-1 | . | TRBV5-6 | CASSQGWWLRSYNEQFF | TGTGCCAGCAGCCAGGGCTGGTGGTTGCGCTCCTACAATGAGCAGTTCTTC